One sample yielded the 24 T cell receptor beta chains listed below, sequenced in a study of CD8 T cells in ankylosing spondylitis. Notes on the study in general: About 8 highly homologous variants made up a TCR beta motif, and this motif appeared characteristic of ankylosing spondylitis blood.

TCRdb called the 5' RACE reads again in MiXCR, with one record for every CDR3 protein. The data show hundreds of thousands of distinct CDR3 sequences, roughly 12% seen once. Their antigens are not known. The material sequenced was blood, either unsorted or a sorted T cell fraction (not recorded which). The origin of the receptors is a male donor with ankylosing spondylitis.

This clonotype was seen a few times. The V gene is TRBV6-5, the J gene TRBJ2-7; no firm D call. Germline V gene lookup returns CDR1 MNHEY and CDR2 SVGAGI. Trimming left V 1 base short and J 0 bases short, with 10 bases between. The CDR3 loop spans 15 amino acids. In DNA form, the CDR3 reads TGTGCCAGCAGTTACTTGGCGATAAGCTCCTACGAGCAGTACTTC. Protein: CASSYLAISSYEQYF.

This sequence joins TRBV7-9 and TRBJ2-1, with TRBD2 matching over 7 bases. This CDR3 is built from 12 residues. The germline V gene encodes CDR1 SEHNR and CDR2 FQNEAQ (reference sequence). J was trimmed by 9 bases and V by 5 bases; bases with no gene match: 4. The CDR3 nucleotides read TGTGCCAGCAGCCGGACTAGTACTGAGCAGTTCTTC. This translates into CASSRTSTEQFF. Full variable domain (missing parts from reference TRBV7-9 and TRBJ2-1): DTGVSQNPRHKITKRGQNVTFRCDPISEHNRLYWYRQTLGQGPEFLTYFQNEAQLEKSRLLSDRFSAERPKGSFSTLEIQRTEQGDSAMYLCASSRTSTEQFFGPGTRLTVL.

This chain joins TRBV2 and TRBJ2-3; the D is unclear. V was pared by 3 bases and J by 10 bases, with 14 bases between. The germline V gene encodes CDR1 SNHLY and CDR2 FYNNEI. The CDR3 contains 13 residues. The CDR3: CASSELLGGSQYF. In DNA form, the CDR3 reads TGTGCCAGCAGTGAGTTGTTGGGTGGGTCGCAGTATTTT.

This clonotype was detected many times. The DNA for the CDR3 is TGCGCCAGCAGCTCAGGGGCGCTAAACACTGAAGCTTTCTTT. This encodes CASSSGALNTEAFF. The rearrangement links TRBV5-1 to TRBJ1-1; TRBD1 is a possible D gene (6 bases). The CDR3 consists of 14 residues. V lost 3 bases and J 2 bases, leaving 11 bases between the germline ends. CDR1 is SGHRS, CDR2 YFSETQ, per germline.

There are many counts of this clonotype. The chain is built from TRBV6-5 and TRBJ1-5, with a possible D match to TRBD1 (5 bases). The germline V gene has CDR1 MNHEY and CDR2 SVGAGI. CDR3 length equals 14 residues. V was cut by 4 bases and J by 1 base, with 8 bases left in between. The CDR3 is CASSLRQSNQPQHF. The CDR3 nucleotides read TGTGCCAGCAGTTTAAGACAGAGCAATCAGCCCCAGCATTTT.

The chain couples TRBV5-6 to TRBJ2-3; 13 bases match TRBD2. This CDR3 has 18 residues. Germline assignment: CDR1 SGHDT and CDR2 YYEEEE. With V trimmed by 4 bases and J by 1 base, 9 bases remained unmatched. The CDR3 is CASSMGLAGFSGTDTQYF. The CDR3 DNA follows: TGTGCCAGCAGCATGGGACTAGCGGGGTTTTCCGGCACAGATACGCAGTATTTT.

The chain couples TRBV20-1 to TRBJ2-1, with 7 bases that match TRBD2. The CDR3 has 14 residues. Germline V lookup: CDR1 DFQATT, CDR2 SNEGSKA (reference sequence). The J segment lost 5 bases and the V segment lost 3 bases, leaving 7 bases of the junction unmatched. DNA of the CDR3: TGCAGTGCTAGTTGGCTAGCGGCAGACAATGAGCAGTTCTTC. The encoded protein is CSASWLAADNEQFF.

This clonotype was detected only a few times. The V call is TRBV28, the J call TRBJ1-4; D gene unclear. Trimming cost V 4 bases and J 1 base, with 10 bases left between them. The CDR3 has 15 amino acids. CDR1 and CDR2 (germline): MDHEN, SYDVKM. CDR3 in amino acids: CASSSYPGTNEKLFF. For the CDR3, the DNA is TGTGCCAGCAGTTCCTATCCGGGAACTAATGAAAAACTGTTTTTT.

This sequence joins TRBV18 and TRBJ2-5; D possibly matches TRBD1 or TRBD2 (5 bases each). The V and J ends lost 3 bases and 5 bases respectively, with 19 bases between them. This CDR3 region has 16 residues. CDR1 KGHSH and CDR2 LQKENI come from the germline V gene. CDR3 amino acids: CASSPRDGWTGETQYF. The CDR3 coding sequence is TGTGCCAGCTCACCGAGGGACGGGTGGACCGGGGAGACCCAGTACTTC.

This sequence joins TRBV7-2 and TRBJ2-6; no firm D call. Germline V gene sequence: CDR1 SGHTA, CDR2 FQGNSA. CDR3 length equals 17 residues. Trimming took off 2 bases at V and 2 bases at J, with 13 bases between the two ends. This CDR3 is CASSLRVLNAGANVLTF. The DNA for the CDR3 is TGTGCCAGCAGCTTAAGGGTTCTTAACGCTGGGGCCAACGTCCTGACTTTC.

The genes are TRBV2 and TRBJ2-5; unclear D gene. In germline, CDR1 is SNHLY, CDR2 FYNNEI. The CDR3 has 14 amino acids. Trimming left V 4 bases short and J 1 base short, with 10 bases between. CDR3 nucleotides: TGTGCCAGCAGTGTGTTAACAGCCCAAGAGACCCAGTACTTC. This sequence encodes CASSVLTAQETQYF.

The chain's CDR3 is CSASSLVGGYNEQFF. The CDR3 DNA reads TGCAGTGCTAGTTCGCTAGTAGGGGGATACAATGAGCAGTTCTTC. The chain combines TRBV20-1 with TRBJ2-1, with D maybe TRBD1 (6 bases). Looked up from germline, CDR1 is DFQATT and CDR2 is SNEGSKA (reference sequence). V lost 3 bases and J lost 4, with 16 bases in between. CDR3 length equals 15 residues.

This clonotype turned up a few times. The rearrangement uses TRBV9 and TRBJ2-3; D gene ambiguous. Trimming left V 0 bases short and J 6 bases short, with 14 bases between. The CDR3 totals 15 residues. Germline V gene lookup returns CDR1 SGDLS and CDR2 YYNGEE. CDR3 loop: CASSVDGGEQDTQYF. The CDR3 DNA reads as TGTGCCAGCAGCGTAGACGGTGGGGAACAGGATACGCAGTATTTT. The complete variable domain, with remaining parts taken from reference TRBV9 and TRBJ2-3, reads DSGVTQTPKHLITATGQRVTLRCSPRSGDLSVYWYQQSLDQGLQFLIQYYNGEERAKGNILERFSAQQFPDLHSELNLSSLELGDSALYFCASSVDGGEQDTQYFGPGTRLTVL.

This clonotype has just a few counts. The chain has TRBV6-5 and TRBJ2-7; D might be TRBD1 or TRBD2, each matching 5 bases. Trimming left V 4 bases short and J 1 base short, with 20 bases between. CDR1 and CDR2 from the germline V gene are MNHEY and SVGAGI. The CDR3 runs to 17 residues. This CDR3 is CASSSPTGREFSYEQYF. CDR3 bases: TGTGCCAGCAGTTCCCCCACCGGCAGGGAGTTTTCCTACGAGCAGTACTTC.

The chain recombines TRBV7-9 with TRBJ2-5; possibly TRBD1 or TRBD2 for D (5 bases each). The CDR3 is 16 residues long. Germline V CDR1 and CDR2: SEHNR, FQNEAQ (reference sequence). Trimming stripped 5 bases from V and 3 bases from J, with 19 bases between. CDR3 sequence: CASSRGVSNNKETQYF. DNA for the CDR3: TGTGCCAGCAGCCGAGGGGTGTCCAACAACAAAGAGACCCAGTACTTC.

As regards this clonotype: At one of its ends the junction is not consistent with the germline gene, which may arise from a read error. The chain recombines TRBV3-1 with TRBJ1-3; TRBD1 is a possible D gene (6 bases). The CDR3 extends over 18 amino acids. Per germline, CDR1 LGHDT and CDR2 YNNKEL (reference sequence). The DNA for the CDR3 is TGTACCAGCAGTCCGGGTTGGGGAACAGGGATGGTTGGAAACACCATATATTTT. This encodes CTSSPGWGTGMVGNTIYF.

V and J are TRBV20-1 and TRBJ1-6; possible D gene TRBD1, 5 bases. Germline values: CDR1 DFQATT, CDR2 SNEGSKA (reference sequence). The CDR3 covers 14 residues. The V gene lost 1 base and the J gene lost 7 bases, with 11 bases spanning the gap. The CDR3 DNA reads TGCAGTGCTAGAGTCGCGGGGGTGAATTCACCCCTCCACTTT. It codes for CSARVAGVNSPLHF.

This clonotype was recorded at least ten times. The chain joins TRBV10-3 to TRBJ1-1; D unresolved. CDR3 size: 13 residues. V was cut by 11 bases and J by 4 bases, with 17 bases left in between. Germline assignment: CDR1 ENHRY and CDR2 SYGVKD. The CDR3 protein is CASNPGPGTEAFF. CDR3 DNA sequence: TGTGCCTCGAATCCGGGCCCCGGCACTGAAGCTTTCTTT.

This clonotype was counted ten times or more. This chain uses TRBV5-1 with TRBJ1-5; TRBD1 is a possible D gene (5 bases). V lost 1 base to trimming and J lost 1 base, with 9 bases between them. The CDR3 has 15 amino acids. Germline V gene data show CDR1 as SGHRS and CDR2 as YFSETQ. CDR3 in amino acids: CASSLTGNSNQPQHF. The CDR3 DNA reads TGCGCCAGCAGCTTGACAGGAAACAGCAATCAGCCCCAGCATTTT.

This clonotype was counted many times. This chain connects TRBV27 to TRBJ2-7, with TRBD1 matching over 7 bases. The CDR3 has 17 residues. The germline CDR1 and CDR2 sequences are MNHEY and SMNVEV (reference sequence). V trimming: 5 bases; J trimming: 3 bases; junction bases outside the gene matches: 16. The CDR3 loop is CASSRFFAGTESYEQYF. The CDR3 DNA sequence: TGTGCCAGCAGTCGATTTTTTGCCGGGACAGAAAGCTACGAGCAGTACTTC.

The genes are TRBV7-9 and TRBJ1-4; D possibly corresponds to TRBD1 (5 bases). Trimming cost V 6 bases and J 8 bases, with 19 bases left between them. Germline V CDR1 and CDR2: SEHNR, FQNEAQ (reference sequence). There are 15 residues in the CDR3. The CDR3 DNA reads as TGTGCCAGCAGTCCAACGGGGGGAGAATGGGAAAAACTGTTTTTT. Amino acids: CASSPTGGEWEKLFF. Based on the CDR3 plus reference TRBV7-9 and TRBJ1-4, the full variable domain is DTGVSQNPRHKITKRGQNVTFRCDPISEHNRLYWYRQTLGQGPEFLTYFQNEAQLEKSRLLSDRFSAERPKGSFSTLEIQRTEQGDSAMYLCASSPTGGEWEKLFFGSGTQLSVL.

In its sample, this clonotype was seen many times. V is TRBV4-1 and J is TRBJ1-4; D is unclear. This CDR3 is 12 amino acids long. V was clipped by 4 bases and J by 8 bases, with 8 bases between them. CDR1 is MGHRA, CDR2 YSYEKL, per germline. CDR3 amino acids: CASSLTTEKLFF. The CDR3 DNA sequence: TGCGCCAGCAGCCTAACCACCGAAAAACTGTTTTTT.

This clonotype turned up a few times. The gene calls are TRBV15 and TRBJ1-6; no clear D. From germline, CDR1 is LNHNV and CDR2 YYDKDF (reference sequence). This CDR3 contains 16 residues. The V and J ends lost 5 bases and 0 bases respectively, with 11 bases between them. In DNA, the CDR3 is TGTGCCACCAGCGCCAGGCTTAGCTCCTATAATTCACCCCTCCACTTT. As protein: CATSARLSSYNSPLHF.

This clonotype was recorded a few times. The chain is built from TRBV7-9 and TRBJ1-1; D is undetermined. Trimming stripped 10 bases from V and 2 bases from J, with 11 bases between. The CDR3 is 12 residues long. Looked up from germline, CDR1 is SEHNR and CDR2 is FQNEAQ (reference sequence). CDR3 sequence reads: CATRVLNTEAFF. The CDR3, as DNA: TGTGCCACTCGGGTCCTTAACACTGAAGCTTTCTTT.